This is a list of T cell receptor beta chains from one sample in a study of shared clonotypes between healthy human individuals. Clones were sequenced by immunoSEQ multiplex PCR, and TCRdb holds only the in-frame ones, with some missing. The sample lists millions of clones, 85% to 95% occurring once. The sample taken for sequencing was naive CD4+ T cells from PBMCs. These receptors all stem from a young man in good health. Some clones in this sample may be carry-over from other donors' samples. The CDR3 runs from the conserved cysteine through the conserved F or W. The D gene is left open where the match is weak. A row's size may be missing; if present it is once, few, many or a size class.

>once|TRBD2|TRBJ2-1|16|TRBV7-3
CASSITPGPGGNEQFF
TGTGCCAGCAGCATCACACCGGGACCGGGGGGGAATGAGCAGTTCTTC
>NA|NA|TRBJ1-1|14|TRBV19
CASSVDAGRNEAFF
TGTGCCAGTAGTGTTGATGCCGGGAGGAATGAAGCTTTCTTT
>NA|TRBD1|TRBJ2-7|14|TRBV11-2
CASSTGTGDDEQYF
TGTGCCAGCAGCACGGGGACAGGGGACGACGAGCAGTACTTC
>NA|NA|TRBJ1-1|14|TRBV9
CASSVAAGRGEAFF
TGTGCCAGCAGCGTCGCCGCGGGGCGTGGTGAAGCTTTCTTT
>NA|NA|TRBJ1-3|10|TRBV21-1
CASTSHTIYF
TGTGCCAGCACTTCACACACCATATATTTT
>NA|NA|TRBJ1-1|15|TRBV6-5
CASSSPRRGNTEAFF
TGTGCCAGCAGCTCCCCCCGACGGGGGAACACTGAAGCTTTCTTT
>NA|NA|TRBJ1-4|13|TRBV28
CASSGREFEKLFF
TGTGCCAGCTCGGGGAGGGAATTTGAAAAACTGTTTTTT
>NA|NA|TRBJ1-2|14|TRBV7-9
CASSSLRGAPGYTF
TGTGCCAGCAGCTCCCTCCGGGGGGCGCCTGGCTACACCTTC
>NA|NA|TRBJ1-1|11|TRBV7-8
CASGGNTEAFF
TGTGCCAGCGGGGGGAACACTGAAGCTTTCTTT
>once|NA|TRBJ2-3|15|TRBV6-6
CASSYSISNTDTQYF
TGTGCCAGCAGTTACTCGATAAGTAACACAGATACGCAGTATTTT
>NA|TRBD2|TRBJ2-7|13|TRBV5-1
CASSLGAGSEQYF
TGCGCCAGCAGCTTGGGAGCGGGAAGCGAGCAGTACTTC
>NA|NA|TRBJ1-5|12|TRBV21-1
CASSKANVRGHF
TGTGCCAGCAGCAAAGCGAACGTTCGAGGGCATTTT
>NA|NA|TRBJ2-1|15|TRBV5-1
CASSLIRAGYNEQFF
TGCGCCAGCAGCTTAATCCGGGCAGGCTACAATGAGCAGTTCTTC
>NA|TRBD2|TRBJ2-2|20|TRBV27
CASSLRLRLAALEGTGELFF
TGTGCCAGCAGTTTAAGGCTCAGGCTAGCGGCCCTCGAGGGCACCGGGGAGCTGTTTTTT
>NA|NA|TRBJ1-1|13|TRBV5-1
CASSLFLDTEAFF
TGCGCCAGCAGCCTTTTCCTCGACACTGAAGCTTTCTTT
>NA|NA|TRBJ2-2|14|TRBV28
CASSFRAQGGELFF
TGTGCCAGCAGTTTCAGGGCCCAGGGCGGGGAGCTGTTTTTT
>NA|TRBD2|TRBJ2-1|16|TRBV11-2
CASSLEGSSGRGEQFF
TGTGCCAGCAGCTTAGAGGGGTCTAGCGGGAGAGGGGAGCAGTTCTTC
>NA|TRBD1|TRBJ1-1|15|TRBV11-2
CASSHRQGGRTEAFF
TGTGCCAGCAGCCACAGACAGGGCGGGCGGACTGAAGCTTTCTTT
>once|NA|TRBJ1-4|15|TRBV10-1
CASSESAGPGEKLFF
TGCGCCAGCAGTGAGTCGGCAGGGCCTGGTGAAAAACTGTTTTTT
>NA|NA|TRBJ2-1|14|TRBV19
CATKVQSSYNEQFF
TGTGCCACTAAAGTACAGAGCTCCTACAATGAGCAGTTCTTC
>NA|NA|TRBJ2-3|14|TRBV6-5
CASSYRIHADTQYF
TGTGCCAGCAGTTACCGAATTCATGCAGATACGCAGTATTTT
>NA|NA|TRBJ2-5|13|TRBV18
CASRAGLVETQYF
TGTGCCAGCCGTGCGGGACTCGTGGAGACCCAGTACTTC
>NA|NA|TRBJ2-1|15|TRBV6-1
CASSVSSEYLNEQFF
TGTGCCAGCAGTGTCTCCTCGGAATACTTGAATGAGCAGTTCTTC
>NA|NA|TRBJ2-1|17|TRBV7-6
CASSLAWGALEFNEQFF
TGTGCCAGCAGCTTAGCGTGGGGAGCGCTAGAGTTTAATGAGCAGTTCTTC
>NA|TRBD2|TRBJ2-7|14|TRBV18
CASSLGLAGYEQYF
TGTGCCAGCTCACTGGGACTAGCGGGCTACGAGCAGTACTTC
>NA|NA|TRBJ2-3|10|TRBV2
CASSESVQYF
TGTGCCAGCAGTGAATCAGTCCAGTATTTT